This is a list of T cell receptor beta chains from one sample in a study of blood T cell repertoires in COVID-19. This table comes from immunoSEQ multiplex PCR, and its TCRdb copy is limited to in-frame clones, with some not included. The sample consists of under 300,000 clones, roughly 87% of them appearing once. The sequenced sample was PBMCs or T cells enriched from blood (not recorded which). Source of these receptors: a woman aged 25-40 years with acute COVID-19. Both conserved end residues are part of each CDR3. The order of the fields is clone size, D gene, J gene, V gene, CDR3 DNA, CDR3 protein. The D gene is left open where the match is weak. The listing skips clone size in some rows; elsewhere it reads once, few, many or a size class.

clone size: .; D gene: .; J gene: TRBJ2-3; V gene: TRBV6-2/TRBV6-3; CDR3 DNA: TGTGCCAGCAGTTACCCTTTCACAGATACGCAGTATTTT; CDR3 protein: CASSYPFTDTQYF
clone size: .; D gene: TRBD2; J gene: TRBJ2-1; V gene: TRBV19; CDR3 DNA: TGTGCCAGTAGCCTTAGCGGGAGCGGGGATGAGCAGTTCTTC; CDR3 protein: CASSLSGSGDEQFF
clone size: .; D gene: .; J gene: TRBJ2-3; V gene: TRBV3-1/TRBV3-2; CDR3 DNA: TGTGCCAGCAGCCAAGACATCCCAGATACGCAGTATTTT; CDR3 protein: CASSQDIPDTQYF
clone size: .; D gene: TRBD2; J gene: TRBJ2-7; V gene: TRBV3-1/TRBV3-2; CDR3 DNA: TGTGCCAGCAGCCAAGTCCTTAGTCTAGCGGGGGCCTCCTACGAGCAGTACTTC; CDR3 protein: CASSQVLSLAGASYEQYF
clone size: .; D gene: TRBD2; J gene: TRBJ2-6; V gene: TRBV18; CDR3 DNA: TGTGCCAGCTCACCACTTCCTAGCGGAGGCGTCTCTGGGGCCAACGTCCTGACTTTC; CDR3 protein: CASSPLPSGGVSGANVLTF
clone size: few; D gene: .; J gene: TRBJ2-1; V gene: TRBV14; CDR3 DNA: TGTGCCAGCAGCTCCCTAACGGGGGACTCCTACAATGAGCAGTTCTTC; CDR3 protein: CASSSLTGDSYNEQFF
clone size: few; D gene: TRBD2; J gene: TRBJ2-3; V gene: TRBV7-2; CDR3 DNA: TGTGCCAGCAGCTTAGTTGCGGGGGGCACAGATACGCAGTATTTT; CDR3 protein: CASSLVAGGTDTQYF
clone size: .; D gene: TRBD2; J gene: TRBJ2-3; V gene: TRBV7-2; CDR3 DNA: TGTGCCAGCAGCTTCCCCCATAGCGGGGGCGGGGATACGCAGTATTTT; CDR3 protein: CASSFPHSGGGDTQYF
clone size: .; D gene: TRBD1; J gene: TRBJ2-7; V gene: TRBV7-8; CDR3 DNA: TGTGCTACCGAGGGCGGGACAGGGGGATTCTACGAGCAGTACTTC; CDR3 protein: CATEGGTGGFYEQYF
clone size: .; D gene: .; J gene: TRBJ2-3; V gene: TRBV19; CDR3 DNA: TGTGCCAGTAGTAACCAGGGGATCGCAGATACGCAGTATTTT; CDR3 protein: CASSNQGIADTQYF
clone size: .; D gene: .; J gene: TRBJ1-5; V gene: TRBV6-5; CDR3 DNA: TGTGCCAGCAGGGAGCTGGTAGGCCCGGTGAGGCCCCAGCATTTT; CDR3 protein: CASRELVGPVRPQHF
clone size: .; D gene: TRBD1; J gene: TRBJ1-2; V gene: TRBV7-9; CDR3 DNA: TGTGCCAGCAGCTTGGGACAGGGTGCGAACTATGGCTACACCTTC; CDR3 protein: CASSLGQGANYGYTF
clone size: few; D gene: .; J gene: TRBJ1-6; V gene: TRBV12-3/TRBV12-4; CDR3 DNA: TGTGCCAGCAGTCACAGGGTATCACCCCTCCACTTT; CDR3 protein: CASSHRVSPLHF
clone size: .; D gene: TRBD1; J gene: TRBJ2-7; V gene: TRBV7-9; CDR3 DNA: TGTGCCAGCAGCTTACGGACAGGGGTAGCGTACGAGCAGTACTTC; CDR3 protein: CASSLRTGVAYEQYF
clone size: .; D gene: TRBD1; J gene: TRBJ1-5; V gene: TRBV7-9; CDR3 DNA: TGTGCCAGCAGCTCTGGACAGGGGGCCTGGCAGCCCCAGCATTTT; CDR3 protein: CASSSGQGAWQPQHF
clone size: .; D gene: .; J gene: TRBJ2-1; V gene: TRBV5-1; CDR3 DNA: TGCGCCAGCAGCTTGAACGCCGGGCTAGCGTTTTACAATGAGCAGTTCTTC; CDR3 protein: CASSLNAGLAFYNEQFF
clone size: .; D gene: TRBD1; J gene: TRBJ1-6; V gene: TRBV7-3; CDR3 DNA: TGTGCCAGCGGGACAGGCAGTTCACCCCTCCACTTT; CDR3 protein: CASGTGSSPLHF
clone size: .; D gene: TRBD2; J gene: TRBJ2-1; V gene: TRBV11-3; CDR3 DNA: TGTGCCAGCAGCTTTACTAGCGCTTGGAATGAGCAGTTCTTC; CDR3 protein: CASSFTSAWNEQFF
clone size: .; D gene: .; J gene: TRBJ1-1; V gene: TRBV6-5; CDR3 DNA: TGTGCCAGCAGATCACAGGGCAGGAACACTGAAGCTTTCTTT; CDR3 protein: CASRSQGRNTEAFF
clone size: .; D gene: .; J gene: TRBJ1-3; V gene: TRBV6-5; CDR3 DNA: TGTGCCAGCAGAAACCCCGGTCCTCCGGGAAACACCATATATTTT; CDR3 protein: CASRNPGPPGNTIYF
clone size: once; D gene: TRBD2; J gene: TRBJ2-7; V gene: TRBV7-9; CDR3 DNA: TGTGCCAGCAGCTTTAGCGGGAGTTTTGGCGAGCAGTACTTC; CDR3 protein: CASSFSGSFGEQYF
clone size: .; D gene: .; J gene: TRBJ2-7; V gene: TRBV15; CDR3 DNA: TGTGCCACCAGCAGGGAGGGGGCTATCGGGGAGCAGTACTTC; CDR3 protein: CATSREGAIGEQYF
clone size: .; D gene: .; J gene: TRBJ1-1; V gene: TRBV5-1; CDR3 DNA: TGCGCCAGCAGCTTGGACTCAGGGTTTACGAGCACTGAAGCTTTCTTT; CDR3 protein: CASSLDSGFTSTEAFF
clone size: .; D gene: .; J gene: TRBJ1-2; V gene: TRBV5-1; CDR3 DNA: TGCGCCAGCAGCAATTGGGGAGGTGGGAACTATGGCTACACCTTC; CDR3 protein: CASSNWGGGNYGYTF
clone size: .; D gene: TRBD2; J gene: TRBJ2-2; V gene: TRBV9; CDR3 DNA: TGTGCCAGCAGCGCCCGAGGACTAGCGGGGGGCGGGAAGACCGGGGAGCTGTTTTTT; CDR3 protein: CASSARGLAGGGKTGELFF
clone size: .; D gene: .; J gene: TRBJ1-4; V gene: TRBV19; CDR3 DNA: TGTGCCAGTAGCGCCCGGGAACCACTGTTTTTT; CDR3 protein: CASSAREPLFF
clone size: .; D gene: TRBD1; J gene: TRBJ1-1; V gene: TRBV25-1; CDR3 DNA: TGTGCCAGCAGGACCGGGACAGGGGTGGAAGGAACTGAAGCTTTCTTT; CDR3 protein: CASRTGTGVEGTEAFF
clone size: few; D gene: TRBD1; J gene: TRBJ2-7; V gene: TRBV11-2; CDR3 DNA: TGTGCCAGCAGCTTAGAGGGACAGGGTGTGCCCGAGCAGTACTTC; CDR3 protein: CASSLEGQGVPEQYF
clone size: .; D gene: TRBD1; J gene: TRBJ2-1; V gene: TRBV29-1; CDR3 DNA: TGCAGCATCAACAGGGGGCTACTAAATGAGCAGTTCTTC; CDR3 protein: CSINRGLLNEQFF
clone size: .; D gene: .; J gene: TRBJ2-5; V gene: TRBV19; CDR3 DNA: TGTGCCAGTAGCGGGGGGCCTACCCAAGAGACCCAGTACTTC; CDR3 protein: CASSGGPTQETQYF
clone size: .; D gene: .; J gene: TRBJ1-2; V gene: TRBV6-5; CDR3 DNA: TGTGCCAGCAGTTATTGGGGAGGGGCCTATGGCTACACCTTC; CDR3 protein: CASSYWGGAYGYTF
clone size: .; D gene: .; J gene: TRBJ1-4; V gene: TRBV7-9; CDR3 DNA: TGTGCCAGCAGCCCTGGGACAAACGAAAAACTGTTTTTT; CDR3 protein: CASSPGTNEKLFF
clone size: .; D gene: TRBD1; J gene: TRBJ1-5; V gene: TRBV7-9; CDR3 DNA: TGTGCCAGCAGCTTGGGACAGGGAAGAAATCAGCCCCAGCATTTT; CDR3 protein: CASSLGQGRNQPQHF
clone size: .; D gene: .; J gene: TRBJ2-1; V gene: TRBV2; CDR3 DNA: TGTGCCAGCAGTGTGGGCGCCGGCAATGAGCAGTTCTTC; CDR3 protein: CASSVGAGNEQFF
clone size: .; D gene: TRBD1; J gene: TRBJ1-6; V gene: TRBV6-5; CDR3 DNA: TGTGCCAGCAGTTACGGGCCAGGGACAGGAACTTCACCCCTCCACTTT; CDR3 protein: CASSYGPGTGTSPLHF
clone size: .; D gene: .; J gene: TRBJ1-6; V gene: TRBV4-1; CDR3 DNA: TGCGCCAGCAGCCAAGTAATCAATTCACCCCTCCACTTT; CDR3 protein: CASSQVINSPLHF
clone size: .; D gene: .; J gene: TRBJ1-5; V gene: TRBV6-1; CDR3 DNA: TGTGCCAGCAGTGAAGCAGTCTATAGCAATCAGCCCCAGCATTTT; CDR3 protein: CASSEAVYSNQPQHF
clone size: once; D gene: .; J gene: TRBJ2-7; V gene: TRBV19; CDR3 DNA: TGTGCCAGTAGCAACCCCGGAACAGTTCCATACGAGCAGTACTTC; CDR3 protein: CASSNPGTVPYEQYF
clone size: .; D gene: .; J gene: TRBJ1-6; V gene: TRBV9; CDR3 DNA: TGTGCCAGCTCTGGGTCAGGCGATTCACCCCTCCACTTT; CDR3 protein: CASSGSGDSPLHF
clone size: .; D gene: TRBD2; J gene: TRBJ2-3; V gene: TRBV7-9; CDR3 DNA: TGTGCCAGTGCGGGGACTAGCGGGATGATAGATACGCAGTATTTT; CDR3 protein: CASAGTSGMIDTQYF
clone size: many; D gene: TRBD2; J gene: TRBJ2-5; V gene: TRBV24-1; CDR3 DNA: TGTGCCACCAGTGATGGCGGGACTAGCGGGAGCGGCGAGACCCAGTACTTC; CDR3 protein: CATSDGGTSGSGETQYF
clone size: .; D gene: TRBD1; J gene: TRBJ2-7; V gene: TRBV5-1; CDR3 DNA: TGCGCCAGCAGCTTGGAGGCAGGGGGACCCGGCGAGCAGTACTTC; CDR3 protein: CASSLEAGGPGEQYF
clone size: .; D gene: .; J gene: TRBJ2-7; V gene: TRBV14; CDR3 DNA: TGTGCCAGCAGCCAAGATCCGGGAGTGGTCTACGAGCAGTACTTC; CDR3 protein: CASSQDPGVVYEQYF
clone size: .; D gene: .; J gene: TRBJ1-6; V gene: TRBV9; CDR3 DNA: TGTGCCAGCAGCGTTCTACAGGGTGGGCTCAGAGATTCACCCCTCCACTTT; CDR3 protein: CASSVLQGGLRDSPLHF
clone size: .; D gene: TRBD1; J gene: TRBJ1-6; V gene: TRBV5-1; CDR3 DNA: TGCGCCAGCAGCTTGACCGGGACAGGGCCCCCCCTCCACTTT; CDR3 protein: CASSLTGTGPPLHF
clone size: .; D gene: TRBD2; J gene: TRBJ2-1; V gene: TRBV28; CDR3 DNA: TGTGCCAGCAGTTTACTCTATGCGGGAGCCAATGAGCAGTTCTTC; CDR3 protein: CASSLLYAGANEQFF
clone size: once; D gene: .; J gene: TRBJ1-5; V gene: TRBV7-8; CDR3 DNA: TGTGCCAGCAGCTTCGCCAACAGGGAGGGTCAGCCCCAGCATTTT; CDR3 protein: CASSFANREGQPQHF
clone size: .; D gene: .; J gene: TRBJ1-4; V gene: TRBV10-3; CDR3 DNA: TGTGCCATCAGTGAGTCATCCCCGGACAGAGGGGGTGAAAAACTGTTTTTT; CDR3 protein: CAISESSPDRGGEKLFF
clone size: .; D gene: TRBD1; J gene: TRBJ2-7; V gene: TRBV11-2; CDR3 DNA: TGTGCCAGCAGCTTAGTCCCCGGGACAGGGGGTAGCTCCTACGAGCAGTACTTC; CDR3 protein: CASSLVPGTGGSSYEQYF
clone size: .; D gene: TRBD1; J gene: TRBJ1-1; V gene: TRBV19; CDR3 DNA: TGTGCCAGTAGTATCGGGACAGGGACAATGAACACTGAAGCTTTCTTT; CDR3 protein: CASSIGTGTMNTEAFF
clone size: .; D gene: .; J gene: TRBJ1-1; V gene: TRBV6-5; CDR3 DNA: TGTGCCAGCAGCACAGGGCCCTGGGAAGCTTTCTTT; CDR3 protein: CASSTGPWEAFF
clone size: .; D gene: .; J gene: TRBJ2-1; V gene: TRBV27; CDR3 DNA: TGTGCCAGCAGTTTTTCCAGGAACAATGAGCAGTTCTTC; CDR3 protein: CASSFSRNNEQFF
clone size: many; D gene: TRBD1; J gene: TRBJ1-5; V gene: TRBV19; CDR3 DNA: TGTGCCAGTAGTATGGACAGGGTTCAGCCCCAGCATTTT; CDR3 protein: CASSMDRVQPQHF